Given below is one T cell receptor (beta chain) in context. TCRdb processed the 5' RACE reads anew with MiXCR; each CDR3 protein has one entry. The sample shows about 520,000 distinct CDR3 sequences, about 20% of them seen only once. CDR1 GTSNPN and CDR2 SVGIG come from the germline V gene (reference sequence). The CDR3 is 14 amino acids. V lost 5 bases and J lost 4; bases outside the gene matches: 8. The data derive from a study of identical twins. These data were likewise used in another study, on T cells expressing NK-cell markers. That source adds: Eight donors were sequenced, of whom seven were HCMV-seropositive, while the remaining one was HCMV-seronegative. Sorting was limited to alpha-beta TCR-expressing T cells with an anti-gamma-delta TCR antibody in several experiments. Several donors' CD3+CD56-NKG2C+ cells were dominated by the same clonotypes. Expanded NKG2C+ T cell clones had unclear HCMV specificity.

This receptor was identified in a woman under 30 in good health. What was sequenced was CD4+ T cells sorted from blood. This rearrangement joins TRBV30 to TRBJ2-1; 7 bases agree with TRBD2. The DNA for the CDR3 is TGTGCCTGGGTGTCTGGGGGGGGGTACAATGAGCAGTTCTTC. It is translated as CAWVSGGGYNEQFF.